This record covers a single TCR beta chain. This specimen belongs to a study of blood T cell repertoires in COVID-19. Study information: Resolution of symptoms, clearance, or two negative PCRs was present in recovered Cohort 3 donors.

Adults between roughly 18 and 95 years of age took part from fewer than 30 US areas. Only in-frame clones appear in the TCRdb table, and some are missing; sequencing was by immunoSEQ multiplex PCR. The table has 150,000 to 200,000 clones, approximately 86% seen once. Input material: PBMCs or T cells enriched from blood (not recorded which). The clonotype originates from a woman aged 40 to 50 in a cohort exposed to, infected with or recovered from COVID-19 (not recorded which).

CDR3 in amino acids: CASSHNAGEGNSPLHF. The DNA for the CDR3 is TGTGCCAGCAGTCATAACGCAGGAGAGGGAAATTCACCCCTCCACTTT. The V gene is TRBV27, the J gene TRBJ1-6; D is uncertain. This CDR3 contains 16 residues. Germline CDR1 reads MNHEY; CDR2 reads SMNVEV (reference sequence). Trimming took 5 bases from V and 7 from J, leaving 18 bases between them.